The 9 T cell receptor beta chains listed next were all sequenced from one sample in a study of T cell repertoires in ileal Crohn's disease. The data were produced by immunoSEQ multiplex PCR, yet TCRdb's version contains in-frame clones alone and is incomplete. The sample yields about 14,000 clones, nearly 85% seen once. The sequenced material came from ileal tissue. The receptors stem from an adult with Crohn's disease.

The chain links TRBV27 to TRBJ2-6; D gene unclear. Germline-derived CDR1 and CDR2 are MNHEY and SMNVEV (reference sequence). Trimming pared 3 bases from V and 0 bases from J, leaving 3 bases between. The CDR3 totals 14 residues. The CDR3 DNA reads as TGTGCCAGCAGTTTCCGCTCTGGGGCCAACGTCCTGACTTTC. Translating gives CASSFRSGANVLTF.

The CDR3 reads CAWMAHTGELFF. CDR3 coding DNA: TGTGCCTGGATGGCCCACACCGGGGAGCTGTTTTTT. The chain uses TRBV30 and TRBJ2-2; D unclear. The CDR3 has 12 residues. CDR1 GTSNPN and CDR2 SVGIG come from the germline V gene (reference sequence). Trimming shortened V by 4 bases and J by 3 bases, and 6 bases separated the two germline ends.

This chain connects TRBV6-1 to TRBJ2-1; D remains ambiguous. CDR3 size: 13 residues. In germline, CDR1 is MNHNS, CDR2 SASEGT. Trimming removed 1 base at V and 9 bases at J, with 10 bases between. The CDR3 sequence: CASSEVQSGEQFF. CDR3 bases: TGTGCCAGCAGTGAAGTCCAGTCGGGTGAGCAGTTCTTC.

The rearrangement joins TRBV5-1 to TRBJ2-7, with TRBD1 as a possible D gene (6 bases). This CDR3 region has 12 residues. Trimming left V 1 base short and J 6 bases short, with 8 bases between. The germline V gene has CDR1 SGHRS and CDR2 YFSETQ. CDR3 region: CASSLTGSEQYF. The CDR3 bases are TGCGCCAGCAGCTTGACAGGGTCCGAGCAGTACTTC.

This clone has a single count. The chain carries TRBV5-4 and TRBJ2-6, with 10 bases identical to TRBD1. Trimming removed 3 bases from V and 0 bases from J; junction bases left unmatched: 6. The CDR3 is 18 residues long. CDR1 SGHNT and CDR2 YYREEE come from the germline V gene (reference sequence). The CDR3 region is CASSSRDRGSSGANVLTF. CDR3 nucleotide sequence: TGTGCCAGCAGCTCCCGGGACAGGGGTTCCTCTGGGGCCAACGTCCTGACTTTC.

The V gene is TRBV5-1, the J gene TRBJ2-3; D unresolved. Trimming pared 4 bases from V and 2 bases from J, leaving 8 bases between. CDR1 SGHRS and CDR2 YFSETQ come from the germline V gene. The CDR3 has 13 amino acids. In nucleotides, the CDR3 is TGCGCCAGCAGCCGCGACTCCACAGATACGCAGTATTTT. This encodes CASSRDSTDTQYF.

The chain joins TRBV4-2 to TRBJ2-1; 8 bases align to TRBD2. This CDR3 has 17 residues. The ends lost 0 bases at V and 1 base at J; junction bases unmatched: 5. The germline gives CDR1 LGHNA, CDR2 YNFKEQ. CDR3 loop: CASSQDGGRSSYNEQFF. The DNA for the CDR3 is TGTGCCAGCAGCCAAGATGGCGGGAGGAGTTCCTACAATGAGCAGTTCTTC.

This clone occurred once. The chain carries TRBV7-9 and TRBJ1-6, with D unclear. The CDR3 covers 16 residues. The V gene lost 3 bases and the J gene lost 6 bases, with 15 bases spanning the gap. Germline CDR1 reads SEHNR; CDR2 reads FQNEAQ (reference sequence). CDR3 protein: CASSFAFGLFNSPLHF. CDR3 sequence (DNA): TGTGCCAGCAGCTTTGCCTTTGGGCTTTTTAATTCACCCCTCCACTTT.

J is TRBJ2-2 and V is TRBV10-3; 7 bases align to TRBD1. V was clipped by 3 bases and J by 4 bases; unmatched bases: 11. Germline assignment: CDR1 ENHRY and CDR2 SYGVKD. This CDR3 has 17 residues. CDR3 DNA: TGTGCCATCAGTGATTTAACGACAGGGTCGGGCACCGGGGAGCTGTTTTTT. As protein: CAISDLTTGSGTGELFF.